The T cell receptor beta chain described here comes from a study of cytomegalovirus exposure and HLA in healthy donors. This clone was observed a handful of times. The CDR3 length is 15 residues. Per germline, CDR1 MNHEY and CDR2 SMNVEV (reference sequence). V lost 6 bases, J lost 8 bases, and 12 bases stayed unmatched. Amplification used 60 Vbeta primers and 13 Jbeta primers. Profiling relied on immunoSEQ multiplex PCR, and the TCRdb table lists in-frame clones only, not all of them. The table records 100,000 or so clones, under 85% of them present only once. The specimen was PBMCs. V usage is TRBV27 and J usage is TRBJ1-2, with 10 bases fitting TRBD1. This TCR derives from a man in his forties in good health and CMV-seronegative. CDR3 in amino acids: CASRPLGTGEGGYTF. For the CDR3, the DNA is TGTGCCAGCAGGCCACTTGGGACAGGGGAGGGCGGCTACACCTTC.